This entry lists 19 T cell receptor beta chains sequenced from one sample in a study of blood T cell repertoires in COVID-19. Data came from immunoSEQ multiplex PCR; TCRdb stores just in-frame clones and leaves some out. The table shows tens of thousands of clones, with about 80% occurring only once. Sequencing input: peripheral blood. Every receptor here comes from a human donor in a cohort sampled during active COVID-19.

This chain joins TRBV7-2 and TRBJ2-7, with 11 bases aligning to TRBD2. CDR1 is SGHTA and CDR2 is FQGNSA in the germline V gene. This CDR3 has 19 residues. V lost 5 bases and J lost 5; bases outside the gene matches: 20. The CDR3 DNA reads as TGTGCCAGCAGCCCGCGTTCGGACAGGGGCACTAGCGGGAGCCACGAGCAGTACTTC. Amino acids: CASSPRSDRGTSGSHEQYF.

V and J are TRBV19 and TRBJ2-7; TRBD1 matches at 8 bases. V gave up 4 bases and J gave up 6 bases; unmatched junction bases: 5. The CDR3 covers 13 residues. Germline V gene data show CDR1 as LNHDA and CDR2 as SQIVND (reference sequence). For the CDR3, the DNA is TGTGCCAGTAGTACGGACAGGGCGGGCGAGCAGTACTTC. Protein sequence: CASSTDRAGEQYF.

V is TRBV20-1 and J is TRBJ2-1, with 9 bases identical to TRBD1. Germline CDR1 reads DFQATT; CDR2 reads SNEGSKA (reference sequence). This CDR3 comprises 10 residues. V was clipped by 5 bases and J by 15 bases; unmatched bases: 5. Here the CDR3 DNA reads TGCAGTGCTGGGACAGGGCGGCTGTTCTTC. Encoded protein: CSAGTGRLFF.

The chain recombines TRBV7-9 with TRBJ1-6, with D tentatively TRBD1 (5 bases). Germline V gene lookup returns CDR1 SEHNR and CDR2 FQNEAQ (reference sequence). This CDR3 comprises 12 residues. Trimming removed 5 bases at V and 11 bases at J, with 10 bases between. The DNA of the CDR3 is TGTGCCAGCAGCAGGGACTCAACACCCCTCCACTTT. Translated, it gives CASSRDSTPLHF.

V usage is TRBV3-1 (or the pseudogene TRBV3-2) and J usage is TRBJ2-7; D gene ambiguous. The CDR3 has 15 residues. Trimming removed 5 bases from V and 0 bases from J, with 14 bases in between. The germline CDR1 and CDR2 sequences are LGHDT and YNNKEL (reference sequence). The CDR3 reads CASSGRSRNSYEQYF. DNA for the CDR3: TGTGCCAGCAGCGGCCGATCGCGGAACTCCTACGAGCAGTACTTC.

CDR3 amino acids: CASSFTGTGHNSPLHF. The CDR3 coding sequence is TGTGCCAGCAGTTTTACGGGGACAGGGCATAATTCACCCCTCCACTTT. The chain combines TRBV28 with TRBJ1-6; TRBD1 agrees at 9 bases. The CDR3 runs 16 residues. Germline values: CDR1 MDHEN, CDR2 SYDVKM. J lost 5 bases, V lost 3 bases, and 5 bases had no gene match. Using reference TRBV28 and TRBJ1-6 for the parts outside the CDR3, the full variable domain is DVKVTQSSRYLVKRTGEKVFLECVQDMDHENMFWYRQDPGLGLRLIYFSYDVKMKEKGDIPEGYSVSREKKERFSLILESASTNQTSMYLCASSFTGTGHNSPLHFGNGTRLTVT.

The chain carries TRBV2 and TRBJ2-7; 15 nucleotides match TRBD2. The CDR3 runs 14 residues. Germline CDR1 SNHLY, CDR2 FYNNEI. J gave up 4 bases and V 6 bases, and 1 base lay outside the gene matches. The CDR3 sequence: CASSGLAGGYEQYF. The CDR3, as DNA: TGTGCCAGCAGCGGACTAGCGGGAGGGTACGAGCAGTACTTC.

This clone was observed once. The chain combines TRBV7-3 with TRBJ1-2, with D unresolved. Per germline, CDR1 SGHTA and CDR2 FQGTGA. The length of the CDR3 is 15 residues. V lost 2 bases and J lost 5, with 15 bases in between. The CDR3 sequence is CASSLYGRGPYGYTF. The CDR3 region has the DNA TGTGCCAGCAGCTTATACGGACGCGGGCCTTATGGCTACACCTTC.

This rearrangement joins TRBV2 to TRBJ2-7; the D gene is possibly TRBD1 (5 bases). This CDR3 comprises 15 residues. V dropped 2 bases and J dropped 1 base, with 12 bases sitting between them. Germline CDR1 reads SNHLY; CDR2 reads FYNNEI. In DNA form, the CDR3 reads TGTGCCAGCAGTGAATCGCAGGGCCTTTCCTACGAGCAGTACTTC. This sequence encodes CASSESQGLSYEQYF. Supplemented by reference TRBV2 and TRBJ2-7, the full variable domain reads EPEVTQTPSHQVTQMGQEVILRCVPISNHLYFYWYRQILGQKVEFLVSFYNNEISEKSEIFDDQFSVERPDGSNFTLKIRSTKLEDSAMYFCASSESQGLSYEQYFGPGTRLTVT.

The V and J genes are TRBV19 and TRBJ1-4; possibly TRBD1 for D (5 bases). The CDR3 runs to 17 residues. V was cut by 5 bases and J by 0 bases, with 16 bases left in between. Germline V gene sequence: CDR1 LNHDA, CDR2 SQIVND (reference sequence). This chain's CDR3 is CASSWGGHLATNEKLFF. DNA for the CDR3: TGTGCCAGTAGTTGGGGAGGACACCTTGCAACTAATGAAAAACTGTTTTTT.

The chain is built from TRBV11-3 and TRBJ2-2; D is unresolved. There are 14 residues in the CDR3. CDR1 is SGHNT, CDR2 YENEEA, per germline. V was shortened by 0 bases and J by 1 base, with 3 bases between the two germline ends. Here the CDR3 reads CASSLDRNTGELFF. Written as DNA, the CDR3 is TGTGCCAGCAGCTTAGATCGGAACACCGGGGAGCTGTTTTTT. The full variable domain, completed using reference TRBV11-3 and TRBJ2-2, is EAGVVQSPRYKIIEKKQPVAFWCNPISGHNTLYWYLQNLGQGPELLIRYENEEAVDDSQLPKDRFSAERLKGVDSTLKIQPAELGDSAVYLCASSLDRNTGELFFGEGSRLTVL.

This clone has only a few counts. The chain uses TRBV18 and TRBJ2-7; D is perhaps TRBD2 (5 bases). The V and J ends lost 1 base and 0 bases respectively, with 10 bases between them. CDR3 length: 15 amino acids. Per germline, CDR1 KGHSH and CDR2 LQKENI. Written as DNA, the CDR3 is TGTGCCAGCTCACCACTAGAGGGCCCCTCCTACGAGCAGTACTTC. Translation: CASSPLEGPSYEQYF.

The chain links TRBV5-1 to TRBJ2-2, with 9 bases that match TRBD2. CDR3 length equals 15 residues. The germline V gene encodes CDR1 SGHRS and CDR2 YFSETQ. After removal of 4 bases from V and 3 bases from J, the junction contained 4 bases not matched to a gene. The CDR3 sequence is CASSPTSGYTGELFF. The CDR3 bases are TGCGCCAGCAGCCCAACTAGCGGGTACACCGGGGAGCTGTTTTTT. Full variable domain (missing parts from reference TRBV5-1 and TRBJ2-2): KAGVTQTPRYLIKTRGQQVTLSCSPISGHRSVSWYQQTPGQGLQFLFEYFSETQRNKGNFPGRFSGRQFSNSRSEMNVSTLELGDSALYLCASSPTSGYTGELFFGEGSRLTVL.

The chain uses TRBV2 and TRBJ2-1; 8 nucleotides match TRBD2. The germline CDR1 and CDR2 sequences are SNHLY and FYNNEI. Unmatched junction bases numbered 7, after V lost 6 bases and J lost 3 bases. The CDR3 spans 15 residues. CDR3 loop: CASRNRLAGYNEQFF. CDR3 coding DNA: TGTGCCAGCAGGAACCGGCTAGCGGGCTACAATGAGCAGTTCTTC.

The V and J genes are TRBV6-1 and TRBJ2-1; TRBD1 agrees at 7 bases. Germline CDR1 is MNHNS and CDR2 is SASEGT. The CDR3 contains 14 residues. The V and J ends lost 2 bases and 15 bases, in that order; junction bases with no gene match: 13. CDR3 protein: CASSEIWGQGVRFF. As DNA, the CDR3 is TGTGCCAGCAGTGAAATATGGGGCCAGGGGGTTCGGTTCTTC.

This chain connects TRBV19 to TRBJ1-4, with 9 bases aligning to TRBD1. Germline trimming cut 3 bases from V and 5 bases from J; bases unmatched to any gene: 4. Germline CDR1 reads LNHDA; CDR2 reads SQIVND (reference sequence). CDR3 length: 15 residues. CDR3 sequence (DNA): TGTGCCAGTAGTATTGCCGGGACAGGGAATGAAAAACTGTTTTTT. It is translated as CASSIAGTGNEKLFF. The variable domain in full, with the rest retrieved from reference TRBV19 and TRBJ1-4, is DGGITQSPKYLFRKEGQNVTLSCEQNLNHDAMYWYRQDPGQGLRLIYYSQIVNDFQKGDIAEGYSVSREKKESFPLTVTSAQKNPTAFYLCASSIAGTGNEKLFFGSGTQLSVL.

This clone showed up just once. The chain links TRBV7-9 to TRBJ2-7; a weak D match, TRBD2 (6 bases). From germline, CDR1 is SEHNR and CDR2 FQNEAQ (reference sequence). This CDR3 contains 16 residues. V lost 5 bases, J lost 0 bases, and 17 bases lay in between. The CDR3 is CASSPFLGEASYEQYF. CDR3 sequence (DNA): TGTGCCAGCAGCCCTTTTCTGGGGGAGGCCTCCTACGAGCAGTACTTC.

This chain links TRBV6-6 with TRBJ1-1; 8 nucleotides line up with TRBD1. V trimming: 4 bases; J trimming: 0 bases; junction bases outside the gene matches: 4. This CDR3 spans 15 amino acids. CDR1 is MNHNY and CDR2 is SVGAGI in the germline V gene (reference sequence). The CDR3 nucleotides read TGTGCCAGCAGTTCCCGGACAGGGATGAACACTGAAGCTTTCTTT. Translated, it gives CASSSRTGMNTEAFF.

This chain joins TRBV28 and TRBJ1-2, with D perhaps TRBD1 (5 bases). This CDR3 is built from 16 residues. Germline-derived CDR1 and CDR2 are MDHEN and SYDVKM. The V end was cut by 5 bases, the J end by 3 bases, with 19 bases between. The CDR3 reads CASSPPGNPGDYGYTF. The CDR3 DNA reads TGTGCCAGCAGTCCCCCGGGCAATCCGGGGGACTATGGCTACACCTTC.